This TCR beta chain comes out of a study of shared clonotypes between healthy human individuals. Overall study context: Researchers assigned three CD4 naive, three CD4 memory, two CD8 naive and one CD8 memory plate to each donor. Study-wide points: Clonotype sharing levels among donors were expected to vary with sequencing depth. Several donors showed sharing of approximately 5% of naive CD4 clonotypes.

As for this clone: The antigen remains undetermined.

The CDR3 loop spans 15 amino acids. Germline V gene sequence: CDR1 MNHEY, CDR2 SMNVEV (reference sequence). V was pared by 5 bases and J by 7 bases, with 21 bases between. The table came from immunoSEQ multiplex PCR; TCRdb's copy has only in-frame clones and leaves some out. The repertoire holds 2 million to 3 million clones, with 93% as singletons. This chain connects TRBV27 to TRBJ2-7; D remains unclear. This TCR was recovered from a man younger than 35 in good health. Some clones in this sample may be carry-over from other donors' samples. The sequenced material came from naive CD4+ T cells from PBMCs. Subset specified: CD45RA+ positively selected. The CDR3 DNA sequence: TGTGCCAGCAGTCCCGGCGCGGCCTTCTCGGGTGAGCAGTACTTC. Translated, it gives CASSPGAAFSGEQYF.